Listed here are 30 T cell receptor beta chains from one sample, sequenced in a study of cytomegalovirus exposure and HLA in healthy donors. The PCR employed 60 Vbeta primers together with 13 Jbeta primers. Method: immunoSEQ multiplex PCR; TCRdb's copy keeps in-frame clones and lacks some. The sample lists around 100,000 clones; 66% were seen once. Specimen: PBMCs. The source of these receptors is a woman aged 50 to 60 in good health and CMV-seronegative.

V and J are TRBV25-1 and TRBJ2-2; 8 nucleotides align to TRBD2. This CDR3 contains 13 residues. With 1 base clipped from V and 8 bases from J, the junction kept 0 bases outside the gene matches. Germline-derived CDR1 and CDR2 are MGHDK and SYGVNS. The CDR3 coding sequence is TGTGCCAGCAGTGAATTAGCGGGGGGGGAGCTGTTTTTT. It translates to CASSELAGGELFF.

The chain uses TRBV27 and TRBJ2-1; 7 nucleotides align to TRBD2. This CDR3 comprises 16 residues. V shed 6 bases and J 3 bases; nucleotides not matched to a gene: 11. Germline V CDR1 and CDR2: MNHEY, SMNVEV (reference sequence). The CDR3 nucleotides read TGTGCCAGCAGAACTACCGGGACTACCTTCTACAATGAGCAGTTCTTC. Protein: CASRTTGTTFYNEQFF.

The V and J genes are TRBV5-1 and TRBJ1-4, with unresolved D. CDR3 size: 14 residues. V lost 2 bases and J 4 bases, leaving 9 bases between the germline ends. The germline CDR1 and CDR2 sequences are SGHRS and YFSETQ. The CDR3 sequence: CASSFQDVNEKLFF. The DNA of the CDR3 is TGCGCCAGCAGCTTTCAGGATGTTAATGAAAAACTGTTTTTT.

The chain recombines TRBV19 with TRBJ2-3, with 7 bases identical to TRBD2. Trimming at V came to 5 bases and at J to 2 bases, leaving 7 bases not matched to a gene. The CDR3 covers 15 residues. Germline assignment: CDR1 LNHDA and CDR2 SQIVND (reference sequence). CDR3 region: CASSPLARVTDTQYF. The CDR3 nucleotides are TGTGCCAGTAGTCCACTAGCGCGCGTCACAGATACGCAGTATTTT. The entire variable domain, with the rest obtained from reference TRBV19 and TRBJ2-3, is as follows: DGGITQSPKYLFRKEGQNVTLSCEQNLNHDAMYWYRQDPGQGLRLIYYSQIVNDFQKGDIAEGYSVSREKKESFPLTVTSAQKNPTAFYLCASSPLARVTDTQYFGPGTRLTVL.

This sequence joins TRBV6-5 and TRBJ1-1; the match to TRBD1 covers 7 bases. The V gene end was trimmed by 8 bases and the J gene end by 7 bases; junction bases not matched to a gene: 16. Germline V gene data show CDR1 as MNHEY and CDR2 as SVGAGI. The CDR3 length is 15 residues. The chain's CDR3 is CASSRKGASAFEAFF. In DNA form, the CDR3 reads TGTGCCAGCTCTCGGAAGGGGGCTTCGGCCTTTGAAGCTTTCTTT.

V gene TRBV6-1 combines with J gene TRBJ2-5, with 12 bases fitting TRBD1. With V trimmed by 5 bases and J by 4 bases, 5 bases remained unmatched. The CDR3 consists of 15 residues. Per germline, CDR1 MNHNS and CDR2 SASEGT. CDR3 DNA: TGTGCCAGCAGTCGGGACAGGGGGCGATCAGAGACCCAGTACTTC. Protein sequence: CASSRDRGRSETQYF.

This clone was seen just once. V gene TRBV19 combines with J gene TRBJ2-7, with 11 positions matching TRBD2. Unmatched junction bases numbered 12, after V lost 5 bases and J lost 6 bases. Germline-derived CDR1 and CDR2 are LNHDA and SQIVND (reference sequence). This CDR3 comprises 16 residues. This CDR3 reads CASSASGRSPASEQYF. CDR3 bases: TGTGCCAGTAGTGCTAGCGGGAGGAGCCCGGCGAGCGAGCAGTACTTC.

This clone showed up just a few times. The rearrangement links TRBV7-9 to TRBJ2-5; D unresolved. The CDR3 runs to 15 residues. The V gene lost 0 bases and the J gene lost 3 bases, with 11 bases spanning the gap. Germline V gives CDR1 SEHNR, CDR2 FQNEAQ (reference sequence). Written as DNA, the CDR3 is TGTGCCAGCAGCTTAGCGGTTAGAGCCGAAGAGACCCAGTACTTC. Amino acid sequence: CASSLAVRAEETQYF.

V gene TRBV2 combines with J gene TRBJ2-7; 8 bases are shared with TRBD1. Germline CDR1 is SNHLY and CDR2 is FYNNEI. The J segment lost 7 bases and the V segment lost 2 bases, leaving 4 bases of the junction unmatched. This CDR3 comprises 13 residues. The CDR3 region has the DNA TGTGCCAGCAGTGAACAGGGGGCGAGAGAGCAGTACTTC. This sequence encodes CASSEQGAREQYF.

This rearrangement joins TRBV5-1 to TRBJ2-3; weak D call: TRBD1 (6 bases). Germline loops: CDR1 SGHRS, CDR2 YFSETQ. The CDR3 contains 14 residues. The V end was cut by 4 bases, the J end by 5 bases, with 14 bases between. This CDR3 is CASSTRTVKDTQYF. The CDR3 nucleotides read TGCGCCAGCAGCACCCGGACAGTAAAAGATACGCAGTATTTT.

The chain links TRBV10-1 to TRBJ1-4; 9 bases agree with TRBD1. CDR3 length: 14 amino acids. Germline-derived CDR1 and CDR2 are WNHNN and SYGVQD (reference sequence). Losses at the gene ends were 4 bases for V and 8 bases for J; bases not matched to a gene: 5. The CDR3 DNA sequence: TGCGCCAGCAGTGGGGGACAGGGAGAGGAAAAACTGTTTTTT. The encoded protein is CASSGGQGEEKLFF.

This sequence joins TRBV2 and TRBJ2-2, with 14 positions matching TRBD2. This CDR3 has 19 residues. In germline, CDR1 is SNHLY, CDR2 FYNNEI. With V trimmed by 6 bases and J by 5 bases, 14 bases remained unmatched. CDR3 bases: TGTGCCAGCAGCGATCGCGGGACTAGCGGGGGCCGATGGACCGGGGAGCTGTTTTTT. It translates to CASSDRGTSGGRWTGELFF.

The V and J genes are TRBV6-5 and TRBJ2-2; D is unresolved. CDR1 and CDR2 (germline): MNHEY, SVGAGI. The CDR3 spans 14 residues. V was clipped by 0 bases and J by 5 bases, with 7 bases between them. In DNA form, the CDR3 reads TGTGCCAGCAGTTACTCCCGACTTACCGGGGAGCTGTTTTTT. It codes for CASSYSRLTGELFF.

CDR3 region: CASSPTSGSWNEQFF. The CDR3 coding sequence is TGTGCCAGCAGCCCGACTAGCGGGAGCTGGAATGAGCAGTTCTTC. The chain carries TRBV9 and TRBJ2-1; 12 bases map to TRBD2. From germline, CDR1 is SGDLS and CDR2 YYNGEE. The V segment lost 4 bases and the J segment 7 bases; nucleotides outside the gene matches: 6. CDR3 length: 15 amino acids.

The genes are TRBV6-4 and TRBJ2-2; 9 nucleotides line up with TRBD1. V dropped 4 bases and J dropped 3; count of bases not matched to a gene: 0. Germline CDR1 MRHNA, CDR2 SNTAGT. CDR3 length equals 14 residues. In DNA, the CDR3 is TGTGCCAGCAGTGGGACAGGGGACACCGGGGAGCTGTTTTTT. Amino acid sequence: CASSGTGDTGELFF.

The genes are TRBV7-3 and TRBJ2-3; 10 bases agree with TRBD1. Looked up from germline, CDR1 is SGHTA and CDR2 is FQGTGA. The V gene end was trimmed by 5 bases and the J gene end by 6 bases; junction bases not matched to a gene: 5. The CDR3 loop spans 14 amino acids. The CDR3 spells CASSPGTGVDTQYF. The CDR3 DNA is TGTGCCAGCAGCCCCGGGACAGGGGTTGATACGCAGTATTTT.

The table lists this clone with a few counts. The V call is TRBV6-4, the J call TRBJ2-3, with 12 bases that match TRBD2. V was clipped by 0 bases and J by 4 bases; unmatched bases: 2. Germline V gives CDR1 MRHNA, CDR2 SNTAGT. The CDR3 loop spans 16 amino acids. In nucleotides, the CDR3 is TGTGCCAGCAGTGACTCGACTAGCGGGAGATCAGATACGCAGTATTTT. This translates into CASSDSTSGRSDTQYF.

The chain combines TRBV2 with TRBJ1-1; weak D call: TRBD1 (5 bases). This CDR3 is built from 13 residues. Germline V gene lookup returns CDR1 SNHLY and CDR2 FYNNEI. V shed 7 bases and J shed 5 bases, with 14 bases lying between them. CDR3 sequence reads: CASNTGPMTEAFF. The CDR3 DNA is TGTGCCAGCAACACAGGCCCGATGACTGAAGCTTTCTTT.

The V call is TRBV25-1, the J call TRBJ2-5; D is possibly TRBD2 (7 bases). CDR1 and CDR2 (germline): MGHDK, SYGVNS. V was clipped by 1 base and J by 6 bases, with 15 bases between them. This CDR3 is 15 amino acids long. CDR3 amino acids: CASSESWGGPKTQYF. In DNA form, the CDR3 reads TGTGCCAGCAGTGAATCTTGGGGGGGGCCCAAGACCCAGTACTTC.

This chain connects TRBV5-1 to TRBJ2-6, with 9 positions matching TRBD1. CDR3 length: 18 residues. With V trimmed by 3 bases and J by 0 bases, 7 bases remained unmatched. Looked up from germline, CDR1 is SGHRS and CDR2 is YFSETQ. CDR3 coding DNA: TGCGCCAGCAGCTCCCGGACAGGGGCGTACTCTGGGGCCAACGTCCTGACTTTC. It specifies CASSSRTGAYSGANVLTF. Full variable domain (outside the CDR3, taken from reference TRBV5-1 and TRBJ2-6): KAGVTQTPRYLIKTRGQQVTLSCSPISGHRSVSWYQQTPGQGLQFLFEYFSETQRNKGNFPGRFSGRQFSNSRSEMNVSTLELGDSALYLCASSSRTGAYSGANVLTFGAGSRLTVL.

This clone was seen only a few times. The V call is TRBV7-8, the J call TRBJ2-5, with TRBD1 matching 7 bases. Germline CDR1 is SGHVS and CDR2 is FQNEAQ. CDR3 length: 14 residues. Trimming removed 7 bases from V and 1 base from J; junction bases left unmatched: 6. Here the CDR3 reads CASNRGQRQETQYF. CDR3 nucleotides: TGTGCCAGCAACCGGGGACAGCGCCAAGAGACCCAGTACTTC.

The chain joins TRBV5-1 to TRBJ2-7, with a possible D match to TRBD2 (6 bases). The CDR3 runs 14 residues. Per germline, CDR1 SGHRS and CDR2 YFSETQ. Trimming took off 4 bases at V and 4 bases at J, with 15 bases between the two ends. The CDR3 DNA sequence: TGCGCCAGCAGCACGGGAGACGGACGATACGAGCAGTACTTC. It encodes CASSTGDGRYEQYF.

The chain combines TRBV6-1 with TRBJ2-1; no firm D call. V lost 0 bases, J lost 0 bases, and 6 bases lay in between. Per germline, CDR1 MNHNS and CDR2 SASEGT. The CDR3 consists of 15 residues. The CDR3 region has the DNA TGTGCCAGCAGTGAAGCAAGCTTCTCCTACAATGAGCAGTTCTTC. Its translation is CASSEASFSYNEQFF.

This clone showed up just a few times. A read error may account for a junction end that differs from germline. The J gene is TRBJ2-3, the V gene TRBV10-1; TRBD2 aligns across 12 bases. This CDR3 comprises 11 residues. Germline lookup yields CDR1 WNHNN and CDR2 SYGVQD (reference sequence). CDR3 protein: CASYRLAGAWF. Here the CDR3 DNA reads TGCGCCAGCTATAGACTAGCGGGAGCTTGGTTT.

In its sample, this clone was seen a few times. The J gene is TRBJ1-5, the V gene TRBV6-1; D remains ambiguous. Trimming removed 1 base from V and 3 bases from J, with 7 bases in between. Germline V gene sequence: CDR1 MNHNS, CDR2 SASEGT. The length of the CDR3 is 14 residues. For the CDR3, the DNA is TGTGCCAGCAGTGAAGGACAACTCAATCAGCCCCAGCATTTT. Protein sequence: CASSEGQLNQPQHF.

This rearrangement joins TRBV7-9 to TRBJ2-1, with 10 bases fitting TRBD1. The ends lost 6 bases at V and 6 bases at J; junction bases unmatched: 8. Per the germline V gene, CDR1 is SEHNR and CDR2 is FQNEAQ (reference sequence). The length of the CDR3 is 15 residues. The DNA for the CDR3 is TGTGCCAGCAGACGACAGGGGGCGAACCTCAATGAGCAGTTCTTC. Its protein is CASRRQGANLNEQFF.

This clone was seen only a few times. V usage is TRBV28 and J usage is TRBJ2-3; 9 bases align to TRBD2. Losses at the gene ends were 3 bases for V and 4 bases for J; bases not matched to a gene: 11. The germline gives CDR1 MDHEN, CDR2 SYDVKM. The CDR3 has 17 residues. The CDR3 bases are TGTGCCAGCAGTTTCCCCGCGACTAGCGGTGGCGCAGATACGCAGTATTTT. Its protein product is CASSFPATSGGADTQYF.

The J gene is TRBJ1-1, the V gene TRBV19, with 7 bases fitting TRBD1. The CDR3 runs to 13 residues. Unmatched junction bases numbered 7, after V lost 10 bases and J lost 2 bases. CDR1 is LNHDA and CDR2 is SQIVND in the germline V gene (reference sequence). The CDR3 region is CATRGTDNTEAFF. As DNA, the CDR3 is TGTGCCACCAGAGGGACAGACAACACTGAAGCTTTCTTT.

The chain joins TRBV11-3 to TRBJ2-2, with TRBD2 matching 9 bases. This CDR3 comprises 18 residues. CDR1 SGHNT and CDR2 YENEEA come from the germline V gene. The J segment lost 4 bases and the V segment lost 3 bases, leaving 12 bases of the junction unmatched. The CDR3 nucleotides read TGTGCCAGCAGCTTTTTAGGCGGGAGGGCCGGTGGCACCGGGGAGCTGTTTTTT. It is translated as CASSFLGGRAGGTGELFF.

This clone was recorded a few times. The chain combines TRBV7-2 with TRBJ1-3; no firm D call. Looked up from germline, CDR1 is SGHTA and CDR2 is FQGNSA. This CDR3 region has 16 residues. V lost 2 bases and J 0 bases, leaving 11 bases between the germline ends. CDR3 nucleotides: TGTGCCAGCAGCTTAAGACTGCCACTCTCTGGAAACACCATATATTTT. Amino acid sequence: CASSLRLPLSGNTIYF.